This passage covers 30 T cell receptor beta chains from one sample sequenced in a study of blood T cell repertoires in COVID-19. The data were produced by immunoSEQ multiplex PCR, yet TCRdb's version contains in-frame clones alone and is incomplete. The sample includes 40,000 to 60,000 clones, roughly 85% seen only once; the top ten take roughly 25%. Source material: peripheral blood. All receptors come from a man between 65 and 85 years old with acute or convalescent COVID-19.

This chain joins TRBV29-1 and TRBJ2-7, with TRBD2 matching 7 bases. V lost 8 bases to trimming and J lost 3 bases; unmatched junction nucleotides: 10. CDR1 and CDR2 from the germline V gene are SQVTM and ANQGSEA. The CDR3 extends over 13 amino acids. CDR3 protein: CSTSGWGGYEQYF. CDR3 DNA: TGCAGCACCTCCGGTTGGGGGGGCTACGAGCAGTACTTC.

The chain employs TRBV19 and TRBJ2-7; the D gene is possibly TRBD1 (5 bases). This CDR3 region has 14 residues. Germline assignment: CDR1 LNHDA and CDR2 SQIVND (reference sequence). The ends were cut back, 5 bases at V and 2 bases at J, with 13 bases in the middle. CDR3 coding DNA: TGTGCCAGTAGTCAACAGGACGGACCCTACGAGCAGTACTTC. The encoded protein is CASSQQDGPYEQYF.

This chain uses TRBV5-1 with TRBJ1-3; TRBD1 agrees at 9 bases. The V segment lost 0 bases and the J segment 2 bases; nucleotides outside the gene matches: 6. The CDR3 runs 17 residues. Germline V lookup: CDR1 SGHRS, CDR2 YFSETQ. The CDR3 region is CASSLVGTGRAGNTIYF. CDR3 DNA sequence: TGCGCCAGCAGCTTGGTGGGGACAGGGCGCGCTGGAAACACCATATATTTT. Full variable domain (missing parts from reference TRBV5-1 and TRBJ1-3): KAGVTQTPRYLIKTRGQQVTLSCSPISGHRSVSWYQQTPGQGLQFLFEYFSETQRNKGNFPGRFSGRQFSNSRSEMNVSTLELGDSALYLCASSLVGTGRAGNTIYFGEGSWLTVV.

This clone has only one observation. This sequence joins TRBV20-1 and TRBJ2-3; tentative D call: TRBD1 (6 bases). CDR1 DFQATT and CDR2 SNEGSKA come from the germline V gene (reference sequence). With 3 bases removed from V and 0 bases from J, the gap between germline ends came to 13 bases. The CDR3 has 15 residues. CDR3 DNA sequence: TGCAGTGCTAGTCCCCCGGACAGTAGCACAGATACGCAGTATTTT. It encodes CSASPPDSSTDTQYF.

The V and J genes are TRBV7-6 and TRBJ2-7, with TRBD2 as a possible D gene (6 bases). The CDR3 sequence is 13 residues long. The V gene's germline CDR1 is SGHVS and CDR2 FNYEAQ. V dropped 7 bases and J dropped 7 bases, with 17 bases sitting between them. The CDR3 region has the DNA TGTGCCAGCACCAATACGCGGGAAGGGGAGCAGTACTTC. Translated: CASTNTREGEQYF.

This chain joins TRBV7-2 and TRBJ1-2; D remains unclear. The V gene's germline CDR1 is SGHTA and CDR2 FQGNSA. Between the trimmed V and J ends, which lost 2 bases and 2 bases, there was a span of 9 bases. The CDR3 has 14 residues. The CDR3 sequence is CASSLTRLNYGYTF. The CDR3 coding sequence is TGTGCCAGCAGCTTAACCCGACTAAACTATGGCTACACCTTC.

The chain uses TRBV5-1 and TRBJ1-1; maybe TRBD1 (6 bases). Germline CDR1 SGHRS, CDR2 YFSETQ. V lost 4 bases and J lost 3, with 10 bases in between. This CDR3 is 13 amino acids long. The CDR3 DNA reads as TGCGCCAGCAGCGGCCGACAGGACACTGAAGCTTTCTTT. It encodes CASSGRQDTEAFF.

The rearrangement links TRBV20-1 to TRBJ2-3, with D hard to call. The ends were cut back, 7 bases at V and 6 bases at J, with 11 bases in the middle. CDR1 and CDR2 from the germline V gene are DFQATT and SNEGSKA (reference sequence). CDR3 length: 11 amino acids. CDR3 residues: CSVIGADTQYF. CDR3 DNA: TGCAGTGTAATAGGAGCGGATACGCAGTATTTT.

V is TRBV28 and J is TRBJ1-5; perhaps TRBD1 as D (5 bases). The CDR3 runs to 16 residues. The germline CDR1 and CDR2 sequences are MDHEN and SYDVKM. Trimming pared 2 bases from V and 2 bases from J, leaving 13 bases between. The CDR3: CASSLSGARGNQPQHF. Written as DNA, the CDR3 is TGTGCCAGCAGTTTAAGTGGGGCGCGTGGCAATCAGCCCCAGCATTTT. Drawing the rest from reference TRBV28 and TRBJ1-5, the complete variable domain is DVKVTQSSRYLVKRTGEKVFLECVQDMDHENMFWYRQDPGLGLRLIYFSYDVKMKEKGDIPEGYSVSREKKERFSLILESASTNQTSMYLCASSLSGARGNQPQHFGDGTRLSIL.

The rearrangement uses TRBV18 and TRBJ2-7; D not resolved. V was cut by 3 bases and J by 0 bases, with 9 bases left in between. CDR1 and CDR2 from the germline V gene are KGHSH and LQKENI. The CDR3 spans 14 residues. CDR3 amino acids: CASSPTVDSYEQYF. The CDR3 coding sequence is TGTGCCAGCTCACCCACGGTAGACTCCTACGAGCAGTACTTC.

The chain joins TRBV6-5 to TRBJ2-5; D is unclear. CDR1 and CDR2 (germline): MNHEY, SVGAGI. V lost 0 bases to trimming and J lost 1 base, with 6 bases between them. The CDR3 sequence is 14 residues long. The CDR3, as DNA: TGTGCCAGCAGTTACTCTCCCAGCCAAGAGACCCAGTACTTC. It translates to CASSYSPSQETQYF.

The CDR3 coding sequence is TGTGCCAGCAGATTGGACAGGGCGGCTGAAGCTTTCTTT. Protein: CASRLDRAAEAFF. The chain carries TRBV7-9 and TRBJ1-1; 8 nucleotides line up with TRBD1. Germline CDR1 SEHNR, CDR2 FQNEAQ (reference sequence). This CDR3 comprises 13 residues. J lost 6 bases, V lost 6 bases, and 6 bases had no gene match.

This clone came up a few times. The chain employs TRBV6-1 and TRBJ1-6, with a tentative D call TRBD1 (5 bases). In germline, CDR1 is MNHNS, CDR2 SASEGT. This CDR3 comprises 17 residues. V was trimmed by 3 bases and J by 7 bases, leaving 19 bases between them. This CDR3 is CASSERRGRAPNSPLHF. The CDR3 coding sequence is TGTGCCAGCAGTGAGCGCCGGGGGAGGGCTCCAAATTCACCCCTCCACTTT.

This clone has only a few counts. CDR3 in amino acids: CASTPEAGSTDTQYF. CDR3 coding DNA: TGTGCCAGCACCCCTGAAGCGGGGAGCACAGATACGCAGTATTTT. The V call is TRBV5-4, the J call TRBJ2-3; 7 bases align to TRBD2. The CDR3 runs to 15 residues. Per the germline V gene, CDR1 is SGHNT and CDR2 is YYREEE (reference sequence). The J segment lost 0 bases and the V segment lost 6 bases, leaving 7 bases of the junction unmatched. Full variable domain (remainder filled in from reference TRBV5-4 and TRBJ2-3): ETGVTQSPTHLIKTRGQQVTLRCSSQSGHNTVSWYQQALGQGPQFIFQYYREEENGRGNFPPRFSGLQFPNYSSELNVNALELDDSALYLCASTPEAGSTDTQYFGPGTRLTVL.

The chain couples TRBV7-9 to TRBJ2-7; the match to TRBD1 covers 8 bases. V trimming: 11 bases; J trimming: 0 bases; junction bases outside the gene matches: 9. The CDR3 consists of 14 residues. The V gene's germline CDR1 is SEHNR and CDR2 FQNEAQ (reference sequence). The CDR3 loop is CADRRGQASYEQYF. The CDR3, as DNA: TGTGCCGACAGACGGGGACAGGCCTCCTACGAGCAGTACTTC. The full variable domain, in which reference TRBV7-9 and TRBJ2-7 provide the parts outside the CDR3, is DTGVSQNPRHKITKRGQNVTFRCDPISEHNRLYWYRQTLGQGPEFLTYFQNEAQLEKSRLLSDRFSAERPKGSFSTLEIQRTEQGDSAMYLCADRRGQASYEQYFGPGTRLTVT.

The rearrangement links TRBV30 to TRBJ2-3; TRBD2 aligns across 9 bases. This CDR3 region has 14 residues. Germline V gene lookup returns CDR1 GTSNPN and CDR2 SVGIG (reference sequence). With 4 bases clipped from V and 4 bases from J, the junction kept 6 bases outside the gene matches. The CDR3: CAWMVAGAADTQYF. In nucleotides, the CDR3 is TGTGCCTGGATGGTAGCGGGGGCTGCAGATACGCAGTATTTT.

This chain links TRBV10-3 with TRBJ1-1, with a tentative D call TRBD1 (5 bases). The CDR3 is 12 residues long. Germline V gives CDR1 ENHRY, CDR2 SYGVKD. The V end was cut by 8 bases, the J end by 8 bases, with 15 bases between. The CDR3 sequence is CAILPRRDEAFF. CDR3 sequence (DNA): TGTGCCATCCTGCCACGGCGGGACGAAGCTTTCTTT.

The chain carries TRBV5-4 and TRBJ1-1, with D maybe TRBD1 (5 bases). V shed 3 bases and J shed 8 bases, with 14 bases lying between them. This CDR3 has 13 amino acids. Per germline, CDR1 SGHNT and CDR2 YYREEE (reference sequence). CDR3 nucleotides: TGTGCCAGCAGCTGGAGTGGGGCGGGAGAAGCTTTCTTT. Its protein is CASSWSGAGEAFF. The whole variable domain, filled in from reference TRBV5-4 and TRBJ1-1, reads ETGVTQSPTHLIKTRGQQVTLRCSSQSGHNTVSWYQQALGQGPQFIFQYYREEENGRGNFPPRFSGLQFPNYSSELNVNALELDDSALYLCASSWSGAGEAFFGQGTRLTVV.

This clone was observed at least ten times. The chain recombines TRBV6-1 with TRBJ1-2; 9 bases map to TRBD1. V trimming: 0 bases; J trimming: 4 bases; junction bases outside the gene matches: 6. Germline CDR1 reads MNHNS; CDR2 reads SASEGT. The CDR3 is made up of 16 amino acids. The CDR3: CASSEAQDRGFYGYTF. CDR3 DNA: TGTGCCAGCAGTGAAGCGCAGGACAGGGGCTTCTATGGCTACACCTTC.

This chain uses TRBV9 with TRBJ2-1; 8 bases fit TRBD2. The V gene's germline CDR1 is SGDLS and CDR2 YYNGEE. There are 15 residues in the CDR3. V lost 3 bases and J lost 6; bases outside the gene matches: 8. In DNA, the CDR3 is TGTGCCAGCAGCGCCAGCGGGAGTAGGCTCAATGAGCAGTTCTTC. This sequence encodes CASSASGSRLNEQFF.

This clone was seen at least ten times. The chain has TRBV5-1 and TRBJ1-4; D remains unclear. CDR3 size: 14 residues. Between the trimmed V and J ends, which lost 0 bases and 5 bases, there was a span of 8 bases. Germline CDR1 is SGHRS and CDR2 is YFSETQ. CDR3 sequence (DNA): TGCGCCAGCAGCTTGGAGAGCGTCAATGAAAAACTGTTTTTT. Protein sequence: CASSLESVNEKLFF.

V gene TRBV7-9 combines with J gene TRBJ2-1; no firm D call. The length of the CDR3 is 9 residues. Germline CDR1 is SEHNR and CDR2 is FQNEAQ (reference sequence). Trimming cost V 4 bases and J 12 bases, with 4 bases left between them. The CDR3 sequence: CASSSLQFF. The CDR3 DNA is TGTGCCAGCAGCTCCTTGCAGTTCTTC.

The rearrangement uses TRBV19 and TRBJ1-1; TRBD1 might be the D (5 bases). V was pared by 1 base and J by 11 bases, with 26 bases between. From germline, CDR1 is LNHDA and CDR2 SQIVND (reference sequence). The CDR3 covers 17 residues. The CDR3 DNA sequence: TGTGCCAGTAGTATAGTTGCGGGGAGGGGATCCGACGGACTGGCTTTCTTT. Protein product: CASSIVAGRGSDGLAFF. The full variable domain, its missing parts supplied by reference TRBV19 and TRBJ1-1, is DGGITQSPKYLFRKEGQNVTLSCEQNLNHDAMYWYRQDPGQGLRLIYYSQIVNDFQKGDIAEGYSVSREKKESFPLTVTSAQKNPTAFYLCASSIVAGRGSDGLAFFGQGTRLTVV.

This chain links TRBV4-1 with TRBJ1-4, with 7 bases fitting TRBD1. The CDR3 contains 14 residues. V lost 0 bases to trimming and J lost 7 bases; unmatched junction nucleotides: 2. Germline CDR1 MGHRA, CDR2 YSYEKL. CDR3 coding DNA: TGCGCCAGCAGCCAAGAGGCAGGGGGTGAAAAACTGTTTTTT. Its protein product is CASSQEAGGEKLFF.

The chain has TRBV28 and TRBJ1-5; 7 nucleotides align to TRBD1. Germline V gene lookup returns CDR1 MDHEN and CDR2 SYDVKM. This CDR3 spans 14 amino acids. Trimming removed 6 bases from V and 7 bases from J; junction bases left unmatched: 9. The CDR3 here is CASRGQSVLQPQHF. CDR3 DNA sequence: TGTGCCAGCAGGGGACAGTCGGTTCTACAGCCCCAGCATTTT.

CDR3 sequence: CATSRPSGGSVYGYTF. Written as DNA, the CDR3 is TGTGCCACCAGCAGGCCGTCAGGGGGTAGTGTCTATGGCTACACCTTC. V and J are TRBV15 and TRBJ1-2, with TRBD1 matching 7 bases. The CDR3 is 16 residues long. Germline assignment: CDR1 LNHNV and CDR2 YYDKDF (reference sequence). Trimming cost V 3 bases and J 4 bases; bases outside gene matches: 11.

This chain connects TRBV6-2 or TRBV6-3 to TRBJ2-1; 11 positions match TRBD2. J gave up 8 bases and V 4 bases, and 19 bases lay outside the gene matches. The CDR3 has 19 residues. Germline lookup yields CDR1 MNHEY and CDR2 SVGEGT. The CDR3 nucleotides read TGTGCCAGCAGTTCCTCCCCCCTACTGTCTAGCGGGGGGAGACATGAGCAGTTCTTC. It translates to CASSSSPLLSSGGRHEQFF.

The V gene is TRBV27, the J gene TRBJ2-3; 9 bases map to TRBD2. CDR1 and CDR2 from the germline V gene are MNHEY and SMNVEV (reference sequence). The CDR3 runs 16 residues. The ends lost 6 bases at V and 10 bases at J; junction bases unmatched: 17. CDR3 in amino acids: CASRPPGLAIPISQYF. CDR3 nucleotides: TGTGCCAGCAGACCTCCGGGACTAGCTATTCCCATTTCGCAGTATTTT.

V and J are TRBV20-1 and TRBJ1-1, with a tentative D call TRBD1 (6 bases). The V and J ends lost 3 bases and 6 bases respectively, with 11 bases between them. Germline-derived CDR1 and CDR2 are DFQATT and SNEGSKA (reference sequence). There are 12 residues in the CDR3. CDR3 bases: TGCAGTGCTAGTCAGGGGATCCCTGAAGCTTTCTTT. Translation: CSASQGIPEAFF.

This chain uses TRBV4-2 with TRBJ2-7; possibly TRBD1 for D (6 bases). Deletions cut 4 bases from V and 3 bases from J, with 7 bases between. The CDR3 has 12 amino acids. Germline CDR1 reads LGHNA; CDR2 reads YNFKEQ. Here the CDR3 DNA reads TGTGCCAGCAGCCTAGGGGGCTACGAGCAGTACTTC. Its protein product is CASSLGGYEQYF.